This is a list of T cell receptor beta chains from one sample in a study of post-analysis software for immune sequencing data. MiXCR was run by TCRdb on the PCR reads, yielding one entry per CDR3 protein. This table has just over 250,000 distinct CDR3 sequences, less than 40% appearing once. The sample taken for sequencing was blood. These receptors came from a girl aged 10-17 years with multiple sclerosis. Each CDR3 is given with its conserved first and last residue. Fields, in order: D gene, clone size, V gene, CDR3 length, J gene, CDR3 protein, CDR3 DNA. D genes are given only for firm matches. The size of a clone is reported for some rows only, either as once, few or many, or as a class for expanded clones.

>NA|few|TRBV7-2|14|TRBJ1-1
CASSLHTKTAEAFF
TGTGCCAGCAGCCTACATACCAAGACCGCTGAAGCTTTCTTT
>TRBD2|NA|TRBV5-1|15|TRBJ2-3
CASSTSGTSTDTQYF
TGCGCCAGCAGCACTAGCGGGACTAGCACAGATACGCAGTATTTT
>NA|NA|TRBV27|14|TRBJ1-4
CASSPETSPEKLFF
TGTGCCAGCAGTCCCGAAACGAGTCCCGAAAAACTGTTTTTT
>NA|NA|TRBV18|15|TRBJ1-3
CASSPGQGSGNTIYF
TGTGCCAGCTCACCAGGCCAGGGATCTGGAAACACCATATATTTT
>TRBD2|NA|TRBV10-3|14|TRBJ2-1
CAATSGREGNEQFF
TGTGCCGCCACTAGCGGGAGGGAGGGGAATGAGCAGTTCTTC
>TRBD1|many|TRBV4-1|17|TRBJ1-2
CASSQEWGTGGDYGYTF
TGCGCCAGCAGCCAAGAATGGGGGACAGGGGGCGACTATGGCTACACCTTC
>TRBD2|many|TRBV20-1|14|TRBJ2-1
CSARRLAALGEQFF
TGCAGTGCCAGGAGGCTAGCGGCCTTGGGGGAGCAGTTCTTC
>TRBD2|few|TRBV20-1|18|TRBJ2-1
CSALGLAGGPKGRGEQFF
TGCAGTGCTCTTGGACTAGCGGGAGGGCCTAAAGGTCGGGGTGAGCAGTTCTTC
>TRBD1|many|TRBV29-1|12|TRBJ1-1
CSVVDRATEAFF
TGCAGCGTTGTGGACAGGGCCACTGAAGCTTTCTTT
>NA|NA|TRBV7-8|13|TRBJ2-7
CASSGHRDGEQYF
TGTGCCAGCAGCGGCCACAGGGACGGCGAGCAGTACTTC
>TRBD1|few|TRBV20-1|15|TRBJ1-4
CSARLDRPIQEKLFF
TGCAGTGCTAGACTGGACAGGCCAATTCAGGAAAAACTGTTTTTT
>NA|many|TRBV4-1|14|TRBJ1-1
CASSQGALNTEAFF
TGCGCCAGCAGCCAAGGGGCGCTAAACACTGAAGCTTTCTTT
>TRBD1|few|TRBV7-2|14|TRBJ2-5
CASRPGQVQETQYF
TGTGCCAGCAGACCCGGACAGGTCCAAGAGACCCAGTACTTC
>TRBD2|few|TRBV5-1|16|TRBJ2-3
CASSLGAGVVTDTQYF
TGCGCCAGCAGCTTGGGAGCGGGAGTGGTCACAGATACGCAGTATTTT
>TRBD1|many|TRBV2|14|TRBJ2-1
CASSDVGQGGEQFF
TGTGCCAGCAGTGACGTGGGACAGGGAGGTGAGCAGTTCTTC
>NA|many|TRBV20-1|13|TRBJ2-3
CSARGGRGNTQYF
TGCAGTGCTAGAGGTGGGAGAGGTAATACGCAGTATTTT
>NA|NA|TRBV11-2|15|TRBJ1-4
CASSLGSQGREKLFF
TGTGCCAGCAGCTTAGGTTCTCAGGGTAGGGAAAAACTGTTTTTT
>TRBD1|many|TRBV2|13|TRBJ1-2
CASSLRTGDGYTF
TGTGCCAGCAGCCTACGGACAGGCGATGGCTACACCTTC
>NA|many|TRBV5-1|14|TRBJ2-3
CASSSGNPTDTQYF
TGCGCCAGCAGCTCCGGCAATCCGACAGATACGCAGTATTTT
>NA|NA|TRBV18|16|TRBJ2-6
CASADTYHSGANVLTF
TGTGCCAGCGCCGATACATATCATTCTGGGGCCAACGTCCTGACTTTC
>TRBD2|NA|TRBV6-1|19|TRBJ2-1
CASSGSGKASGSSYNEQFF
TGTGCCAGCAGTGGGTCGGGAAAGGCTAGCGGAAGCTCCTACAATGAGCAGTTCTTC
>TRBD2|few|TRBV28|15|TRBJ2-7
CASSSVAGGFREQYF
TGTGCCAGCAGTTCCGTAGCGGGGGGGTTTAGGGAGCAGTACTTC
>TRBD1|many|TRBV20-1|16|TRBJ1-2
CSADRDRGHGLYGYTF
TGCAGTGCTGACCGGGACAGGGGGCACGGGCTCTATGGCTACACCTTC
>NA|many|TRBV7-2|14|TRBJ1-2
CASSLDKESYGYTF
TGTGCCAGCAGCCTGGACAAGGAGTCCTATGGCTACACCTTC
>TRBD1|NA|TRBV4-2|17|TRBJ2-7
CASSQGRTALTGDEQYF
TGTGCCAGCAGCCAAGGTAGAACAGCTTTAACAGGGGACGAGCAGTACTTC